One and the same sample provided the 18 T cell receptor beta chains below, sequenced in a study of T cell changes during pregnancy in multiple sclerosis (dated by TCRdb to the late 2010s). Libraries were constructed by the immunoSEQ multiplex PCR assay. This immuneACCESS table, as held by TCRdb, lists in-frame sequences with V and J called but not all clones. Of the missing ones, under half trace to an unresolved V gene in checked studies; the others have no known cause. Recorded for this sample are around 50,000 clones; more than 80% of them occurred a single time. The ten largest clones represent approximately 8.3% of the sample. The specimen was CD8+ T cells from peripheral blood mononuclear cells, collected in the second trimester of pregnancy. These receptors came from a female donor with multiple sclerosis, enrolled in a pregnancy study.

The chain recombines TRBV5-6 with TRBJ2-1; the match to TRBD2 covers 11 bases. In germline, CDR1 is SGHDT, CDR2 YYEEEE. The CDR3 sequence is 16 residues long. V gave up 5 bases and J gave up 2 bases; unmatched junction bases: 6. The CDR3 sequence: CASRMELAGAYNEQFF. CDR3 DNA: TGTGCCAGCAGAATGGAACTAGCGGGGGCCTACAATGAGCAGTTCTTC. Full variable domain (missing parts from reference TRBV5-6 and TRBJ2-1): DAGVTQSPTHLIKTRGQQVTLRCSPKSGHDTVSWYQQALGQGPQFIFQYYEEEERQRGNFPDRFSGHQFPNYSSELNVNALLLGDSALYLCASRMELAGAYNEQFFGPGTRLTVL.

The table lists this clone with a count of one. This chain uses TRBV5-6 with TRBJ2-1, with D possibly TRBD2 on 5 matching bases. The germline CDR1 and CDR2 sequences are SGHDT and YYEEEE. V lost 4 bases to trimming and J lost 5 bases, with 10 bases between them. The CDR3 consists of 13 residues. The CDR3 reads CASSASLDNEQFF. CDR3 nucleotides: TGTGCCAGCAGCGCCTCACTAGACAATGAGCAGTTCTTC.

This clone showed up just once. V gene TRBV5-5 combines with J gene TRBJ1-1, with D unclear. With 6 bases removed from V and 5 bases from J, the gap between germline ends came to 17 bases. Germline loops: CDR1 SGHKS, CDR2 YYEKEE (reference sequence). The CDR3 covers 14 residues. In DNA, the CDR3 is TGTGCCAGCACCACGTATACAGATTTAACTGAAGCTTTCTTT. Protein product: CASTTYTDLTEAFF.

J is TRBJ2-7 and V is TRBV6-4, with 7 bases identical to TRBD1. The trim removed 3 bases at V and 6 bases at J, leaving 5 bases unmatched. Looked up from germline, CDR1 is MRHNA and CDR2 is SNTAGT. The CDR3 loop spans 13 amino acids. The CDR3 region is CASSETGEGEQYF. In nucleotides, the CDR3 is TGTGCCAGCAGTGAAACAGGGGAAGGCGAGCAGTACTTC.

The chain couples TRBV27 to TRBJ2-1, with D perhaps TRBD1 (6 bases). The V and J ends lost 2 bases and 4 bases respectively, with 18 bases between them. The V gene's germline CDR1 is MNHEY and CDR2 SMNVEV (reference sequence). There are 17 residues in the CDR3. CDR3 nucleotide sequence: TGTGCCAGCAGTTTAGGTGGGCTGGACAGTCCATACAATGAGCAGTTCTTC. Protein sequence: CASSLGGLDSPYNEQFF.

The gene calls are TRBV23-1 and TRBJ1-2; 10 nucleotides line up with TRBD1. TRBV23-1 is marked as an open reading frame, function uncertain. The J segment lost 5 bases and the V segment lost 4 bases, leaving 19 bases of the junction unmatched. The length of the CDR3 is 19 residues. CDR3 protein: CASSPQGGTGEVKGYGYTF. The CDR3 DNA reads TGCGCCAGCAGTCCTCAAGGGGGGACAGGGGAAGTTAAGGGGTATGGCTACACCTTC.

The chain employs TRBV7-6 and TRBJ2-3; the D gene is possibly TRBD1 (6 bases). The ends were cut back, 5 bases at V and 5 bases at J, with 14 bases in the middle. Germline values: CDR1 SGHVS, CDR2 FNYEAQ. The CDR3 is made up of 14 amino acids. CDR3 in DNA: TGTGCCAGCAGCGCGGAATACAGGGTAGATACGCAGTATTTT. This translates into CASSAEYRVDTQYF.

The rearrangement joins TRBV9 to TRBJ2-2; D possibly corresponds to TRBD1 (6 bases). The ends were cut back, 4 bases at V and 5 bases at J, with 15 bases in the middle. The CDR3 totals 15 residues. The germline CDR1 and CDR2 sequences are SGDLS and YYNGEE. CDR3 bases: TGTGCCAGCAGCTACACCGGGACAAATACCGGGGAGCTGTTTTTT. Translation gives CASSYTGTNTGELFF.

The rearrangement uses TRBV15 and TRBJ2-1; a possible D gene is TRBD1 (5 bases). The germline V and J ends were trimmed by 3 bases and 0 bases, with 15 bases remaining between them. Germline V CDR1 and CDR2: LNHNV, YYDKDF (reference sequence). The CDR3 totals 17 residues. The CDR3 sequence: CATSRDGHDSSYNEQFF. In DNA, the CDR3 is TGTGCCACCAGCAGGGACGGACATGATAGCTCCTACAATGAGCAGTTCTTC.

This chain connects TRBV9 to TRBJ2-7; the D gene is possibly TRBD1 (6 bases). This CDR3 has 13 residues. V lost 3 bases to trimming and J lost 2 bases, with 9 bases between them. From germline, CDR1 is SGDLS and CDR2 YYNGEE. Written as DNA, the CDR3 is TGTGCCAGCAGCGGAACAGGGCCCTACGAGCAGTACTTC. It translates to CASSGTGPYEQYF.

CDR3 residues: CASSVDGTGWDGYTF. CDR3 nucleotides: TGTGCCAGCAGCGTAGACGGGACAGGATGGGATGGCTACACCTTC. The chain links TRBV9 to TRBJ1-2, with 8 bases matching TRBD1. CDR3 length equals 15 residues. V was pared by 0 bases and J by 6 bases, with 7 bases of the junction left unmatched. Per germline, CDR1 SGDLS and CDR2 YYNGEE.

J is TRBJ2-5 and V is TRBV10-3, with 7 bases matching TRBD2. With V trimmed by 0 bases and J by 1 base, 14 bases remained unmatched. Germline CDR1 ENHRY, CDR2 SYGVKD. This CDR3 region has 19 residues. CDR3 loop: CAISESGQAGRGSQETQYF. The CDR3 nucleotides read TGTGCCATCAGTGAGTCCGGGCAGGCTGGGCGGGGGAGCCAAGAGACCCAGTACTTC.

V usage is TRBV6-5 and J usage is TRBJ2-2, with no clear D. This CDR3 spans 13 amino acids. Trimming shortened V by 2 bases and J by 8 bases, and 9 bases separated the two germline ends. Germline CDR1 is MNHEY and CDR2 is SVGAGI. The CDR3 DNA sequence: TGTGCCAGCAGTTACATTCAGGAAGGGGAGCTGTTTTTT. Protein sequence: CASSYIQEGELFF.

This clone was found a few times. The CDR3, as DNA: TGTGCCACCAGCAGACATACCGGGACAGGGGGGAATGAGCAGTTCTTC. This codes for CATSRHTGTGGNEQFF. The rearrangement joins TRBV15 to TRBJ2-1; TRBD1 matches 11 bases. The CDR3 contains 16 residues. Germline CDR1 and CDR2: LNHNV and YYDKDF (reference sequence). J lost 7 bases, V lost 2 bases, and 7 bases had no gene match.

The chain couples TRBV5-4 to TRBJ1-1; a possible D gene is TRBD1 (5 bases). Looked up from germline, CDR1 is SGHNT and CDR2 is YYREEE (reference sequence). Between the trimmed V and J ends, which lost 4 bases and 1 base, there was a span of 11 bases. This CDR3 spans 14 amino acids. Here the CDR3 DNA reads TGTGCCAGCAGCGGCGACAGCAAGAACACTGAAGCTTTCTTT. Encoded protein: CASSGDSKNTEAFF.

The rearrangement joins TRBV7-8 to TRBJ2-7; 8 nucleotides align to TRBD2. Germline loops: CDR1 SGHVS, CDR2 FQNEAQ. The CDR3 is 15 residues long. The trim removed 6 bases at V and 3 bases at J, leaving 10 bases unmatched. The CDR3, as DNA: TGTGCCAGCAGTCGGGGGGGGGCAGCGAACTACGAGCAGTACTTC. Protein sequence: CASSRGGAANYEQYF. The whole variable domain, remainder taken from reference TRBV7-8 and TRBJ2-7, is GAGVSQSPRYKVAKRGQDVALRCDPISGHVSLFWYQQALGQGPEFLTYFQNEAQLDKSGLPSDRFFAERPEGSVSTLKIQRTQQEDSAVYLCASSRGGAANYEQYFGPGTRLTVT.

The V gene is TRBV5-4, the J gene TRBJ2-5, with 7 bases aligning to TRBD1. V trimming: 1 base; J trimming: 8 bases; junction bases outside the gene matches: 5. CDR1 and CDR2 from the germline V gene are SGHNT and YYREEE (reference sequence). CDR3 length equals 13 residues. In nucleotides, the CDR3 is TGTGCCAGCAGCTTGAGGGGACAGATTACCCAGTACTTC. Protein: CASSLRGQITQYF.

V usage is TRBV21-1 and J usage is TRBJ2-7; the tabulated D call, TRBD2, remains unverified against the DNA. TRBV21-1 is classified as a pseudogene. This CDR3 comprises 16 residues. The CDR3 reads CASSNGLAGGRYEQYF. The CDR3 nucleotides read TGTGCCAGCAGCAATGGACTAGCGGGGGGGCGCTACGAGCAGTACTTC.